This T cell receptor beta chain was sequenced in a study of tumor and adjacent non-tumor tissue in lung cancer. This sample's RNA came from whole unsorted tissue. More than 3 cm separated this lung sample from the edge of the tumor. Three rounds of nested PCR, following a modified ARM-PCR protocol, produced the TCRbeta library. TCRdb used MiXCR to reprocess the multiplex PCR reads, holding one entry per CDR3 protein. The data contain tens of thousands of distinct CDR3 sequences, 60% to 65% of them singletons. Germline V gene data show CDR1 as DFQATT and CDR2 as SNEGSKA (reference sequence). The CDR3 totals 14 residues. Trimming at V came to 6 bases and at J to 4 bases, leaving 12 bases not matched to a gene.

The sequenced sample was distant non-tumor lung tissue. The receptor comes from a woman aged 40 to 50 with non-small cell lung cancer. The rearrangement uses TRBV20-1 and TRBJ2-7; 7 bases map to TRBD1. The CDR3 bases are TGCAGTGCCAATAGACCGGGACAGCTGTACGAGCAGTACTTC. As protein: CSANRPGQLYEQYF.